This T cell receptor beta chain is drawn from a study of identical twins. General study findings and limits: Clonotypes of the beta chain that were abundant in cord blood carried fewer insertions (memory repertoires showed none). Models underestimated out-of-frame TCR alpha sharing in monozygotic twins.

TCRdb reprocessed the 5' RACE reads via MiXCR and lists one record per CDR3 protein. This sample has approximately 530,000 distinct CDR3 sequences, with around 24% found just once. Germline CDR1 SNHLY, CDR2 FYNNEI. This CDR3 is built from 15 residues. Trimming left V 6 bases short and J 4 bases short, with 18 bases between. Regarding this clonotype: Its antigen is currently unknown.

The sample was also linked to a second study, of yellow fever vaccine responses in identical twins. That paper notes: The authors reported partly convergent, partly personalized vaccine responses in identical twins.

The sequenced material came from CD4+ T cells sorted from blood. The genes are TRBV2 and TRBJ1-1, with D perhaps TRBD1 (6 bases). The clonotype originates from a woman between 18 and 30 years old in good health. CDR3 DNA sequence: TGTGCCAGCAGCCTCACGACAGGCGGGGGCACTGAAGCTTTCTTT. It specifies CASSLTTGGGTEAFF.